A selection of T cell receptor beta chains follows, all from one sample in a study of cytomegalovirus exposure and HLA in healthy donors. Repertoires were generated with immunoSEQ multiplex PCR, while TCRdb's copy carries only in-frame clones and drops some. The table lists 85,000 to 95,000 clones, 70% to 80% of them singletons. The sequencing sample was made of PBMCs. The receptors were sampled from a man aged 30 to 45 in good health and CMV-seropositive. Both conserved end residues are part of each CDR3. D genes are given only for firm matches. Clone size, where shown, is once, few, many, or a class for clones that have expanded.

D gene	J gene	V gene	clone size	CDR3 DNA	CDR3 protein
TRBD2	TRBJ2-3	TRBV2	NA	TGTGCCAGCCAGGGACTAGCGGGGGGCTCAGATACGCAGTATTTT	CASQGLAGGSDTQYF
TRBD1	TRBJ1-1	TRBV19	NA	TGTGCCAGTAGTTTCGGGGACAGGGGGGAGATGGCTGAAGCTTTCTTT	CASSFGDRGEMAEAFF
NA	TRBJ1-5	TRBV15	NA	TGTGCCACCAGCAGAGATCTCAGGGCAGGGGTAGGCAATCAGCCCCAGCATTTT	CATSRDLRAGVGNQPQHF
NA	TRBJ1-1	TRBV29-1	NA	TGCAGCATTTTAAGGTCGGGCACTGAAGCTTTCTTT	CSILRSGTEAFF
NA	TRBJ1-5	TRBV2	NA	TGTGCCAGCAGTGCGGGGGGTCGTCAGCCCCAGCATTTT	CASSAGGRQPQHF
NA	TRBJ1-5	TRBV6-1	NA	TGTGCCAGCAGTGAAGTAGGCAGGAGCAATCAGCCCCAGCATTTT	CASSEVGRSNQPQHF
NA	TRBJ1-2	TRBV5-4	NA	TGTGCCAGCAGCTTGGTGGGTTCTCCGGGAGGCTACACCTTC	CASSLVGSPGGYTF
TRBD1	TRBJ1-1	TRBV25-1	NA	TGTGCCAGCAGCCGGGACAGAGACACTGAAGCTTTCTTT	CASSRDRDTEAFF
NA	TRBJ1-1	TRBV4-1	NA	TGCGCCAGCAGCCAAAGTGGCCCGGGGACTACGAACACTGAAGCTTTCTTT	CASSQSGPGTTNTEAFF
NA	TRBJ2-5	TRBV6-5	NA	TGTGCCAGCAGTACCGCAGGAAGGGAGACCCAGTACTTC	CASSTAGRETQYF
NA	TRBJ1-5	TRBV27	once	TGTGCCAGCAGTTTCTCGAGAGGGCAGCCCCAGCATTTT	CASSFSRGQPQHF
NA	TRBJ1-6	TRBV25-1	few	TGTGCCAGCAGTGGACCGGGGGAAGGGAGTTCACCCCTCCACTTT	CASSGPGEGSSPLHF
NA	TRBJ1-5	TRBV6-4	NA	TGTGCCAGCAGTGACTCAAGGGGTCAGCCCCAGCATTTT	CASSDSRGQPQHF
NA	TRBJ2-3	TRBV5-1	few	TGCGCCAGCAGCTTGGCGGGTAGTCTAGGCACAGATACGCAGTATTTT	CASSLAGSLGTDTQYF
NA	TRBJ1-6	TRBV27	NA	TGTGCCAGCAGTTTCGGGGATGCCTATAATTCACCCCTCCACTTT	CASSFGDAYNSPLHF
NA	TRBJ2-1	TRBV28	NA	TGTGCCAGTTCAGCGGGCTCCTACAATGAGCAGTTCTTC	CASSAGSYNEQFF
NA	TRBJ2-7	TRBV19	once	TGTGCCAGTCGCTCCCAGGGTACAGAGTACGAGCAGTACTTC	CASRSQGTEYEQYF
NA	TRBJ2-1	TRBV9	NA	TGTGCCAGCAGCGTAGGGACTTCCTCCTACAATGAGCAGTTCTTC	CASSVGTSSYNEQFF
TRBD1	TRBJ1-2	TRBV19	NA	TGTGCCAGTAGCCATCCACAGGGGACTTGGAACTATGGCTACACCTTC	CASSHPQGTWNYGYTF
TRBD2	TRBJ2-7	TRBV27	NA	TGTGCCAGCAGCCCCCGACTAGCGGGCGGCTACGAGCAGTACTTC	CASSPRLAGGYEQYF
NA	TRBJ1-5	TRBV10-3	NA	TGTGCCATCAGATCGGACAGTTCGGATCAGCCCCAGCATTTT	CAIRSDSSDQPQHF
TRBD1	TRBJ2-2	TRBV5-4	NA	TGTGCCAGCAGTCCCCCCGGGACAGGGATCGCCGGGGAGCTGTTTTTT	CASSPPGTGIAGELFF
NA	TRBJ1-1	TRBV6-6	NA	TGTGCCAGCAGGCAAGACAGGCCGAACACTGAAGCTTTCTTT	CASRQDRPNTEAFF
NA	TRBJ2-1	TRBV4-1	few	TGCGCCAGCAGCCAAGAAGGGACCGGGAGCTCCTACAATGAGCAGTTCTTC	CASSQEGTGSSYNEQFF
TRBD1	TRBJ2-7	TRBV4-1	NA	TGCGCCAGCAGCGCGGACAGGGATGGAGAGCAGTACTTC	CASSADRDGEQYF
TRBD1	TRBJ1-1	TRBV28	NA	TGTGCCAGCAGTTTTTGGACAGGGGATACCGACACTGAAGCTTTCTTT	CASSFWTGDTDTEAFF
TRBD1	TRBJ1-2	TRBV11-2	NA	TGTGCCAGCAGCAAAATCCGGGACAGCCCTTATGGCTACACCTTC	CASSKIRDSPYGYTF
NA	TRBJ1-5	TRBV27	NA	TGTGCCAGCAGTTTTAAGGGGGAAAGCAATCAGCCCCAGCATTTT	CASSFKGESNQPQHF
NA	TRBJ1-1	TRBV18	NA	TGTGCCAGCTCACCCCTAGACCTGAACACTGAAGCTTTCTTT	CASSPLDLNTEAFF
NA	TRBJ1-1	TRBV4-2	NA	TGTGCCAGCAGCCAAGATAGGGGGACCACTGAAGCTTTCTTT	CASSQDRGTTEAFF
NA	TRBJ2-6	TRBV18	few	TGTGCCAGCTCACCAGGACTCCTCACCCCTGGGGCCAACGTCCTGACTTTC	CASSPGLLTPGANVLTF
NA	TRBJ1-2	TRBV10-3	NA	TGTGCCATCAGGTCCACAGCCAACCCCTATGGCTACACCTTC	CAIRSTANPYGYTF
NA	TRBJ1-2	TRBV5-4	NA	TGTGCCAGCAGCTTCGACGCTGGGGGCGGCTATGGCTACACCTTC	CASSFDAGGGYGYTF
TRBD1	TRBJ1-6	TRBV27	once	TGTGCCAGCAGTAGGGACAGACTCGATAATTCACCCCTCCACTTT	CASSRDRLDNSPLHF
TRBD2	TRBJ2-1	TRBV4-2	NA	TGTGCCAGCAGCCAGGCGGGAGGGTTCCCGGGTGAGCAGTTCTTC	CASSQAGGFPGEQFF
NA	TRBJ2-5	TRBV23-1	few	TGCGCCAGCAGATTATTCAGGTTCACCCAAGAGACCCAGTACTTC	CASRLFRFTQETQYF
NA	TRBJ1-1	TRBV7-2	NA	TGTGCCAGCAGCTTAGAAACCCTCCGAGTTGGGAACACTGAAGCTTTCTTT	CASSLETLRVGNTEAFF
NA	TRBJ2-2	TRBV7-7	NA	TGTGCTAGCAGCTACCGCGGTACCGGGGAGCTGTTTTTT	CASSYRGTGELFF
NA	TRBJ2-5	TRBV28	NA	TGTGCCAGCAGTTTCCGGCCGCGGGAGACCCAGTACTTC	CASSFRPRETQYF
TRBD1	TRBJ1-2	TRBV7-9	NA	TGTGCCAGCAGCTGGACAGGGGGCACAGGGTATGGCTACACCTTC	CASSWTGGTGYGYTF
TRBD2	TRBJ2-1	TRBV4-1	few	TGCGCCAGCAGCCAAGCGGAGGGGACTAGCCGTAATGAGCAGTTCTTC	CASSQAEGTSRNEQFF
NA	TRBJ1-1	TRBV6-5	NA	TGTGCCAGCAGAAGAGGGGGAGGGAGGAACACTGAAGCTTTCTTT	CASRRGGGRNTEAFF
TRBD1	TRBJ1-2	TRBV5-4	few	TGTGCCAGCAGCTTGGAGGCAGGGGGCGATGGCTACACCTTC	CASSLEAGGDGYTF
TRBD2	TRBJ2-5	TRBV30	NA	TGTGCCTGGGCCGGGACTAGCGGGGGGGAGACCCAGTACTTC	CAWAGTSGGETQYF
TRBD2	TRBJ2-3	TRBV10-1	NA	TGCGCCAGCGCGCCTTCCACGGGGGAGGGCCGCACAGATACGCAGTATTTT	CASAPSTGEGRTDTQYF
TRBD2	TRBJ2-3	TRBV5-1	NA	TGCGCCAGCAGCCTAACTAGCGCGGGCACAGATACGCAGTATTTT	CASSLTSAGTDTQYF
NA	TRBJ1-5	TRBV7-8	NA	TGTGCCAGCAGCTTAGCGCTGCAGGGCCAGTATAGCAATCAGCCCCAGCATTTT	CASSLALQGQYSNQPQHF
TRBD1	TRBJ1-2	TRBV30	NA	TGTGCCTGGGCAATCCCGAACAGGGGGCGGGGTGGCTACCCCTTC	CAWAIPNRGRGGYPF
TRBD2	TRBJ2-7	TRBV14	NA	TGTGCCAGCAGCTTCGGACTAGCGGACTCCTACGAGCAGTACTTC	CASSFGLADSYEQYF